This TCR beta chain emerged from a study of beta chain features in type 1 diabetes. Study-wide background: Sorted cells, approximately 100,000,000 in number, were examined across all samples. Overall study findings and caveats: Moderate yet significant TCRB CDR3 shortening was seen in Type 1 diabetes patients in all four CD4+ subsets. Compared to healthy donors, patients appeared to have naive, central memory and Treg TCRB repertoires that were more alike.

Germline V gives CDR1 SEHNR, CDR2 FQNEAQ (reference sequence). CDR3 length: 14 amino acids. Trimming removed 7 bases from V and 2 bases from J, with 12 bases in between. Expressed TCRB transcripts were sequenced, since all the RNA that had been isolated was reverse transcribed. Generated by immunoSEQ multiplex PCR, the TCRdb table keeps only in-frame clones and is missing some. This table has 250,000 to 350,000 clones, around 15% appearing once. In this sample, this clone turned up a few times. The target antigen is unknown. J is TRBJ2-1 and V is TRBV7-9; D is unresolved. Sequencing input: central memory CD4+ T cells from blood. The source is a man aged 25-40 years in good health. Here the CDR3 DNA reads TGTGCCAGCACCAACCATCCGACCTACAATGAGCAGTTCTTC. Protein sequence: CASTNHPTYNEQFF.